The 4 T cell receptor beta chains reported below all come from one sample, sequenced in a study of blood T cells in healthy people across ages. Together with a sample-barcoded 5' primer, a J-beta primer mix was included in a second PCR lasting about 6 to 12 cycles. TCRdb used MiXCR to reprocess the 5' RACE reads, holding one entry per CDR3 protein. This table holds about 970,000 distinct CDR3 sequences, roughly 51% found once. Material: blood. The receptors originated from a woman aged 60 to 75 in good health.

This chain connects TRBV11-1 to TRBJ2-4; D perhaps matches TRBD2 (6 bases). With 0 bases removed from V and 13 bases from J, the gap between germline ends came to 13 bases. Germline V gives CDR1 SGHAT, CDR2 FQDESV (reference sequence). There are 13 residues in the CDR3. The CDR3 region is CASSLALTSQQYF. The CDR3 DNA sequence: TGTGCCAGCAGCTTAGCGCTGACTAGTCAGCAGTACTTC.

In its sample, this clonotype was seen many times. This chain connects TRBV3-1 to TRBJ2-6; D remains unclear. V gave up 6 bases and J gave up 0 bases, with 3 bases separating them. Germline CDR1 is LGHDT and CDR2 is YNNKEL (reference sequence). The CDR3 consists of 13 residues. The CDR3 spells CASRHSGANVLTF. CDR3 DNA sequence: TGTGCCAGCAGACACTCTGGGGCCAACGTCCTGACTTTC. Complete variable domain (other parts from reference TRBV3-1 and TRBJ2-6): DTAVSQTPKYLVTQMGNDKSIKCEQNLGHDTMYWYKQDSKKFLKIMFSYNNKELIINETVPNRFSPKSPDKAHLNLHINSLELGDSAVYFCASRHSGANVLTFGAGSRLTVL.

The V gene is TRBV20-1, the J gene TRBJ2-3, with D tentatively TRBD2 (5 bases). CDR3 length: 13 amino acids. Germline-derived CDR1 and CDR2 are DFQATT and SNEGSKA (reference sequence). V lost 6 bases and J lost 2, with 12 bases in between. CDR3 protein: CSAPGGYTDTQYF. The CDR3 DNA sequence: TGCAGTGCCCCGGGCGGGTACACAGATACGCAGTATTTT.

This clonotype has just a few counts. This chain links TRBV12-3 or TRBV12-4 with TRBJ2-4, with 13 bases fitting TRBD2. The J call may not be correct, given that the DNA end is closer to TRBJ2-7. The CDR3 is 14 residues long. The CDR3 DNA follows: TGTGCCAGCAGTAGGACTAGCGGGAGCAACGAGCAGTACTTC. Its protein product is CASSRTSGSNEQYF.